This T cell receptor beta chain stems from a study of post-analysis software for immune sequencing data. Study-level information: As for disease course, relapsing-remitting, secondary progressive and progressive-relapsing multiple sclerosis were all included.

Libraries were made from TCR beta cDNA, and they carried unique molecular identifiers. Roughly 450,000 cDNA molecules were recovered from an input of about 0.9 to 11 million T cells. TCRdb re-called the PCR reads with MiXCR, one entry per CDR3 protein. The sample has fewer than 850,000 distinct CDR3 sequences; around 27% are singletons. To note about this clonotype: Its antigen is currently unknown.

Findings and caveats of the study: Under the F measure, samples that were prepared in one batch clustered strongly together. Multiple sclerosis patients showed significantly lower normalized Chao1 diversity than controls did.

Sequenced sample: blood. The sequence was collected from a girl aged 10 to 17 with multiple sclerosis.

CDR3 bases: TGCAGTGCCACAAGGGCATGGGGCTCCTACGAGCAGTACTTC. Its protein is CSATRAWGSYEQYF. J is TRBJ2-7 and V is TRBV20-1; D is undetermined. The V and J ends lost 6 bases and 0 bases respectively, with 15 bases between them. The CDR3 has 14 residues. Germline V gene data show CDR1 as DFQATT and CDR2 as SNEGSKA (reference sequence).